The T cell receptor beta chain described here comes from a study of post-analysis software for immune sequencing data. Study-wide background: Multiple sclerosis in the patients followed relapsing-remitting, secondary progressive and progressive-relapsing courses.

Incorporated into the TCR beta cDNA libraries were unique molecular identifiers, which served to reduce PCR and sequencing biases. Input populations of roughly 1 to 11 million T cells gave rise to around 480,000 cDNA molecules. TCRdb reanalysed the PCR reads using MiXCR and keeps one entry per CDR3 protein. This table has roughly 800,000 distinct CDR3 sequences, approximately 44% appearing once. CDR3 length: 17 residues. Germline lookup yields CDR1 DFQATT and CDR2 SNEGSKA (reference sequence). As concerns this clonotype: Antigen unknown.

Study observations and caveats: Clustering by F measure revealed strong co-clustering among samples prepared together in one batch. With TRBV5-6, TRBV5-1 and TRBV20-1 included, 4 to 6 TRBV segments were more frequent in patients than in controls. Normalized Chao1 diversity was significantly lower in multiple sclerosis patients than in controls.

This TCR derives from a girl under 18 with multiple sclerosis. The chain recombines TRBV20-1 with TRBJ2-5; perhaps TRBD2 as D (6 bases). The J call could be wrong; TRBJ2-7 is a better fit for the DNA end. The sample consisted of blood. CDR3 residues: CSARDYRAGSGSYEQYF. For the CDR3, the DNA is TGCAGTGCTAGAGATTACCGGGCGGGATCCGGATCCTACGAGCAGTACTTC.